This T cell receptor beta chain was sequenced during a study of shared clonotypes between healthy human individuals (dated by TCRdb to 2018 to 2020). For the wider study: Three men and a couple of women, aged 18 to 49 years, made up the cohort. For each donor, CD4 naive and CD4 memory were each given three plates, CD8 naive was given two plates, and CD8 memory was given one plate. Blood TCR repertoires of five healthy adults were deeply sequenced to estimate repertoire size and the extent of clonotype sharing between individuals. Libraries were prepared and TCR repertoires were sequenced by different laboratories using diverse techniques, in order to increase sequencing depth and limit assay-specific biases. Leukapheresis yielded between about 0.9 and 9.5 billion PBMCs per donor.

TCR CDR3 regions were amplified from genomic DNA by multiplex PCR using the deep immunoSEQ assay. Extracted genomic DNA from each cell subset was distributed evenly across all wells of several immunoSEQ 96-well plates, and each plate was treated as a replicate. For sorted subsets, each replicate PCR was loaded with 150 to 250 ng genomic DNA, equivalent to approximately 27,000 T cell genomes. The purified libraries were quantified using a Qubit 3.0 fluorometer, sized with a Bioanalyzer 2100, and then quantified again using the KAPA Library Quantification kit. Each immunoSEQ 96-well plate was sequenced on its own single-read 150-cycle Illumina NextSeq 550 flow cell. The study's processing was this. The immunoSEQ output contained only junctional sequences without quality scores, so filtering could not match that applied to full-length reads. To assign V/J genes and CDR3, sequences were annotated against IMGT germline references using PyIR, a Python wrapper for IgBLAST v1.9. Reads were filtered out if the reads had weak V/J assignments (E-value above 1e-6), no CDR3, stop codons, out-of-frame junctions, or ambiguous translated residues. V3J clonotypes were defined by identical inferred V gene, J gene, and CDR3 amino acid sequence. Percentage overlap between repertoires was computed as shared unique clonotypes divided by the size of the smaller repertoire. Three approaches were used to assess repertoire richness: RTK rarefaction, the Chao1 estimator, and Recon v2.1 estimates of unobserved clonotypes. Generation probabilities for all TCRbeta clonotypes obtained by the gDNA method from a handful of donors were computed using OLGA. TCRdb stores this immuneACCESS table with in-frame sequences only. Part of the clones is absent; in the studies checked, under half of the shortfall reflects unresolved V genes, and no reason is known for the rest. V and J calls and clone size are those listed in that table; D and trimming were worked out from the DNA. This sample is represented by some 2 million clones; 85% to 95% of them were singletons. 0.1% to 0.15% of the sample goes to the ten largest clones.

Overall results and qualifications from the work: Based on pairwise subsampling, the degree of clonotype sharing among donors was expected to be affected by sequencing depth. Compared with non-shared clonotypes, the clonotypes found in all four sorted-subset donors had higher generation probabilities. Larger estimated clonotype richness was generally found for naive subsets than for memory subsets. The genetic and exposure-history diversity represented was limited by the small number of donors. Incomplete sequencing was indicated by rarefaction of sorted-subset datasets, despite the large sequencing depth. Across a handful of donors, about 5.2% of naive CD4, 3% to 3.5% of naive CD8, under 2.5% of memory CD4, and roughly 0.41% of memory CD8 clonotypes were shared. Sampling was limited to blood, and TCR repertoires in tissue likely differ from TCR repertoires in blood.

Note on this clone: The antigen it binds to is not known. The record has no base qualities; no much larger clone is one base away.

The donors were healthy, HIV-negative adults with no recently reported acute infections or vaccinations. Every donor was a Caucasian adult residing in Nashville, Tennessee, USA. Magnetic negative selection was used to enrich CD4+ T cells, after which naive cells were positively selected on CD45RA and the negative fraction became the memory subset. Blood was collected by leukapheresis, and PBMCs were isolated by Ficoll-Histopaque density gradient centrifugation and then cryopreserved in liquid nitrogen vapor phase. Analytical flow cytometry was used to check the purity and quantity of each magnetically sorted T cell population. Each sorted fraction had its genomic DNA isolated and then quantified by UV absorbance on a Nanodrop 2000c. The junction shows trimming of 3 bases on V and 3 bases on J, plus 10 bases between the germline ends. The CDR3 spans 14 residues, from the cysteine through the phenylalanine. Only CDR3 DNA remains: 42 bases, in frame from the first base. Per the germline V gene, SNHLY is the CDR1 and FYNNEI is the CDR2.

This clonotype originated in a man aged 18-30 years in good health. The rearranged chain carries TRBV2 and TRBJ2-3, with the D gene too uncertain to name. Material for sequencing was naive CD4+ T cells sorted from blood. Sample cell subset or site, as interpreted from the label and publication: CD45RA+ positively selected. The CDR3 reads CASSELIGTDTQYF. In nucleotides, the sequence is TGTGCCAGCAGTGAGCTAATTGGGACAGATACGCAGTATTTT.